These 30 T cell receptor beta chains came from one sample sequenced in a study of T-cell reconstitution after alpha-beta-depleted transplantation in children. Unique molecular identifiers were incorporated when the TCRbeta library was constructed. One entry per CDR3 protein, called by TCRdb with MiXCR from the PCR reads. The sample contains roughly 70,000 distinct CDR3 sequences, 4.9% of which appear only once. Here the sequenced sample was PBMCs, mostly from graft donor cells, taken 180 days after TCRalphabeta/CD19-depleted stem cell transplant. The receptor source for this set is a boy younger than two who had a stem cell transplant for acute myeloid leukemia, so the T cells may come from the graft donor.

In its sample, this clonotype was seen many times. The chain couples TRBV5-1 to TRBJ2-7; possible D gene TRBD1, 6 bases. Trimming removed 7 bases from V and 0 bases from J, with 8 bases in between. Germline V gene sequence: CDR1 SGHRS, CDR2 YFSETQ. CDR3 length: 12 amino acids. The CDR3 loop is CASGRGSYEQYF. Written as DNA, the CDR3 is TGCGCCAGCGGCAGGGGCTCCTACGAGCAGTACTTC.

This clonotype was counted at least ten times. The CDR3 region has the DNA TGTGCCAGCAGCCCCGAGGGGAACACTGAAGCTTTCTTT. This sequence encodes CASSPEGNTEAFF. This chain links TRBV6-1 with TRBJ1-1, with unresolved D. Germline CDR1 is MNHNS and CDR2 is SASEGT. V lost 6 bases, J lost 1 base, and 9 bases lay in between. CDR3 length: 13 amino acids.

This clonotype was recorded many times. The chain carries TRBV5-1 and TRBJ1-1; maybe TRBD1 (5 bases). Germline V gene lookup returns CDR1 SGHRS and CDR2 YFSETQ. This CDR3 comprises 14 residues. The V end was cut by 1 base, the J end by 7 bases, with 14 bases between. The CDR3 DNA reads TGCGCCAGCAGCTTGACTCGCCCAGGGATTGAAGCTTTCTTT. Amino acids: CASSLTRPGIEAFF.

This clonotype was seen many times. This chain links TRBV6-5 with TRBJ1-5; 9 nucleotides match TRBD1. Germline V gives CDR1 MNHEY, CDR2 SVGAGI. This CDR3 has 14 residues. J was trimmed by 4 bases and V by 5 bases; bases with no gene match: 3. CDR3 bases: TGTGCCAGCAGTCCAGACAGGGGGAATCAGCCCCAGCATTTT. As protein: CASSPDRGNQPQHF.

This clonotype was recorded at least ten times. The CDR3 loop reads CASSLEGAYYEQYF. The CDR3 DNA reads TGTGCCAGCAGCTTAGAGGGGGCCTATTACGAGCAGTACTTC. The chain links TRBV7-9 to TRBJ2-7; 7 bases match TRBD1. This CDR3 is built from 14 residues. The V gene end was trimmed by 1 base and the J gene end by 4 bases; junction bases not matched to a gene: 4. Germline CDR1 SEHNR, CDR2 FQNEAQ (reference sequence).

The chain is built from TRBV5-1 and TRBJ1-1; D not resolved. The germline CDR1 and CDR2 sequences are SGHRS and YFSETQ. There are 13 residues in the CDR3. V gave up 4 bases and J gave up 11 bases, with 18 bases separating them. The CDR3 here is CASSAEPLAAAFF. The CDR3 nucleotides read TGCGCCAGCAGCGCGGAGCCCCTCGCCGCCGCTTTCTTT.

This clonotype was counted at least ten times. This sequence joins TRBV7-2 and TRBJ2-7; 9 positions match TRBD1. CDR1 is SGHTA and CDR2 is FQGNSA in the germline V gene. The J segment lost 5 bases and the V segment lost 5 bases, leaving 7 bases of the junction unmatched. CDR3 length: 14 residues. The DNA of the CDR3 is TGTGCCAGCAGCCCCGGACAGGGGTCCCACGAGCAGTACTTC. This translates into CASSPGQGSHEQYF.

This clonotype was seen many times. The rearrangement joins TRBV15 to TRBJ1-1; D might be TRBD1 (6 bases). Germline loops: CDR1 LNHNV, CDR2 YYDKDF (reference sequence). The CDR3 runs 16 residues. V was pared by 0 bases and J by 7 bases, with 18 bases between. CDR3 amino acids: CATSRDRGARGSEAFF. The CDR3 DNA is TGTGCCACCAGCAGAGATCGGGGGGCGCGGGGCAGTGAAGCTTTCTTT.

This clonotype was detected ten times or more. The rearrangement joins TRBV6-1 to TRBJ2-2; possible D gene TRBD2, 5 bases. V was clipped by 7 bases and J by 2 bases, with 17 bases between them. The CDR3 has 16 amino acids. The germline V gene has CDR1 MNHNS and CDR2 SASEGT. The CDR3 loop reads CASKAPTGVNTGELFF. In DNA form, the CDR3 reads TGTGCCAGCAAAGCCCCCACCGGGGTTAACACCGGGGAGCTGTTTTTT.

This clonotype showed up many times. The rearrangement uses TRBV7-8 and TRBJ2-5, with TRBD1 as a possible D gene (6 bases). The CDR3 has 15 residues. V lost 5 bases and J lost 4, with 17 bases in between. Germline V CDR1 and CDR2: SGHVS, FQNEAQ. The CDR3 loop reads CASSNEQGGRETQYF. The CDR3 nucleotides are TGTGCCAGCAGCAACGAACAGGGCGGACGAGAGACCCAGTACTTC.

At least ten counts were recorded for this clonotype. V usage is TRBV7-9 and J usage is TRBJ2-7, with D tentatively TRBD2 (7 bases). Germline CDR1 is SEHNR and CDR2 is FQNEAQ (reference sequence). The CDR3 is 14 residues long. The V end was cut by 1 base, the J end by 2 bases, with 9 bases between. DNA of the CDR3: TGTGCCAGCAGCTTAGGGGGGGGCACCTACGAGCAGTACTTC. This translates into CASSLGGGTYEQYF.

This clonotype was recorded many times. The chain uses TRBV20-1 and TRBJ1-5; TRBD1 agrees at 7 bases. Germline-derived CDR1 and CDR2 are DFQATT and SNEGSKA (reference sequence). The trim removed 0 bases at V and 5 bases at J, leaving 13 bases unmatched. The CDR3 extends over 17 amino acids. The CDR3 DNA sequence: TGCAGTGCTAGAGATCCTCAACCGGGACAGCCAGATCAGCCCCAGCATTTT. This gives the protein CSARDPQPGQPDQPQHF.

This clonotype was observed many times. CDR3 in amino acids: CASSMSRTSSYEQYF. Here the CDR3 DNA reads TGTGCCAGCAGCATGAGCAGGACGAGCTCCTACGAGCAGTACTTC. The chain joins TRBV21-1 to TRBJ2-7. TRBV21-1 is a pseudogene locus. The CDR3 spans 15 residues.

This clonotype has a count of ten or more. The chain combines TRBV7-2 with TRBJ2-4; 10 positions agree with TRBD1. J was trimmed by 0 bases and V by 5 bases; bases with no gene match: 16. This CDR3 has 20 residues. Germline values: CDR1 SGHTA, CDR2 FQGNSA. DNA of the CDR3: TGTGCCAGCAGCCCAGAACGCGACAGGGGGCTGGGCTTAGCCAAAAACATTCAGTACTTC. It is translated as CASSPERDRGLGLAKNIQYF.

This clonotype has at least ten counts. CDR3 coding DNA: TGTGCCACCACCCCGGGACTAGCGGCGCTACCACGCACAGATACGCAGTATTTT. Protein product: CATTPGLAALPRTDTQYF. The J gene is TRBJ2-3, the V gene TRBV5-5; 11 nucleotides line up with TRBD2. The germline gives CDR1 SGHKS, CDR2 YYEKEE (reference sequence). Unmatched junction bases numbered 16, after V lost 9 bases and J lost 1 base. The CDR3 is made up of 18 amino acids.

This clonotype was picked up many times. This rearrangement joins TRBV6-2 or TRBV6-3 to TRBJ1-2, with D uncertain. This CDR3 comprises 13 residues. The germline gives CDR1 MNHEY, CDR2 SVGEGT. V lost 3 bases and J lost 5, with 10 bases in between. CDR3 in amino acids: CASSYNREYGYTF. The CDR3 DNA sequence: TGTGCCAGCAGTTATAATCGAGAATATGGCTACACCTTC.

This clonotype was seen ten or more times. The chain is built from TRBV5-1 and TRBJ1-2, with 7 bases fitting TRBD1. Germline CDR1 is SGHRS and CDR2 is YFSETQ. Unmatched junction bases numbered 12, after V lost 5 bases and J lost 2 bases. The CDR3 extends over 16 amino acids. The CDR3 protein is CASSLKGARENYGYTF. The CDR3 DNA reads TGCGCCAGCAGTTTGAAGGGGGCGCGGGAAAACTATGGCTACACCTTC.

Details on this clonotype: A much larger clone differs from this one at a single base, so this may be a read error. CDR3 DNA sequence: TGTGCCAGCTCACCTCCGGGACTAGCGGGTGGGCATGAGCAGTTCTTC. This codes for CASSPPGLAGGHEQFF. The chain is built from TRBV18 and TRBJ2-1; the match to TRBD2 covers 12 bases. The CDR3 consists of 16 residues. Trimming cost V 3 bases and J 8 bases; bases outside gene matches: 8. Germline loops: CDR1 KGHSH, CDR2 LQKENI.

The rearrangement links TRBV6-1 to TRBJ1-1; perhaps TRBD1 as D (5 bases). There are 14 residues in the CDR3. Trimming shortened V by 3 bases and J by 5 bases, and 13 bases separated the two germline ends. CDR1 MNHNS and CDR2 SASEGT come from the germline V gene. The CDR3 loop is CASSDEGPRTEAFF. Written as DNA, the CDR3 is TGTGCCAGCAGTGACGAGGGGCCCCGGACTGAAGCTTTCTTT.

This clonotype was counted at least ten times. The chain combines TRBV5-1 with TRBJ2-1; 8 nucleotides line up with TRBD1. CDR1 and CDR2 (germline): SGHRS, YFSETQ. The CDR3 covers 14 residues. Trimming at V came to 3 bases and at J to 6 bases, leaving 5 bases not matched to a gene. The CDR3 DNA follows: TGCGCCAGCAGCTGGACAGGGAAGTCCAATGAGCAGTTCTTC. Amino acid sequence: CASSWTGKSNEQFF.

This clonotype was recorded at least ten times. In DNA form, the CDR3 reads TGTGCCAGCAGCGAGGGTGGTGAGCAGTTCTTC. The encoded protein is CASSEGGEQFF. The chain joins TRBV5-6 to TRBJ2-1, with D possibly matching TRBD2 (5 bases). CDR3 length: 11 amino acids. Germline CDR1 is SGHDT and CDR2 is YYEEEE. The V end was cut by 4 bases, the J end by 9 bases, with 8 bases between.

Many counts were recorded for this clonotype. The rearrangement uses TRBV3-1 and TRBJ2-1, with D perhaps matching TRBD2 (5 bases). The CDR3 sequence is 12 residues long. The V and J ends lost 4 bases and 7 bases respectively, with 8 bases between them. From germline, CDR1 is LGHDT and CDR2 YNNKEL (reference sequence). CDR3 sequence: CASSPGLNEQFF. DNA of the CDR3: TGTGCCAGCAGCCCGGGATTGAATGAGCAGTTCTTC.

This clonotype was detected many times. The rearrangement joins TRBV11-2 to TRBJ2-1; D tentatively fits TRBD1 or TRBD2 (6 bases each). CDR3 length: 17 amino acids. Trimming took 1 base from V and 2 from J, leaving 15 bases between them. The V gene's germline CDR1 is SGHAT and CDR2 FQNNGV. The CDR3 DNA is TGTGCCAGCAGCTTAGTAAGGGGGGTCTCTGCCTACAATGAGCAGTTCTTC. Amino acids: CASSLVRGVSAYNEQFF.

The table lists this clonotype with many counts. The rearrangement links TRBV20-1 to TRBJ1-5, with 9 bases identical to TRBD1. CDR1 is DFQATT and CDR2 is SNEGSKA in the germline V gene (reference sequence). The CDR3 is 14 residues long. Losses at the gene ends were 5 bases for V and 1 base for J; bases not matched to a gene: 3. CDR3 in amino acids: CSAGDRDSNQPQHF. The CDR3 DNA reads as TGCAGTGCTGGGGACAGGGACAGCAATCAGCCCCAGCATTTT.

This clonotype was seen ten or more times. This chain links TRBV3-1 with TRBJ2-3; TRBD2 agrees at 7 bases. This CDR3 contains 16 residues. Germline V gene lookup returns CDR1 LGHDT and CDR2 YNNKEL (reference sequence). V trimming: 4 bases; J trimming: 0 bases; junction bases outside the gene matches: 7. The CDR3 DNA sequence: TGTGCCAGCAGCCGCCGCGGGGGAGCTAGCACAGATACGCAGTATTTT. The encoded protein is CASSRRGGASTDTQYF.

Of note for this clonotype: A much larger clone differs by one base, so this may be a read error. The V gene is TRBV5-1, the J gene TRBJ2-1; D may be TRBD1 (6 bases). The germline CDR1 and CDR2 sequences are SGHRS and YFSETQ. The length of the CDR3 is 13 residues. The CDR3 spells CARSLVTGNEQFF. Written as DNA, the CDR3 is TGCGCCAGGAGCTTGGTAACAGGGAATGAGCAGTTCTTC.

This clonotype was detected many times. The rearrangement uses TRBV7-9 and TRBJ1-6; D may be TRBD1 (5 bases). Germline values: CDR1 SEHNR, CDR2 FQNEAQ (reference sequence). This CDR3 spans 12 amino acids. V lost 11 bases and J lost 9, with 14 bases in between. CDR3 residues: CASGRGGSPLHF. CDR3 DNA sequence: TGTGCCTCGGGTCGGGGGGGTTCACCCCTCCACTTT. Looking up the rest from reference TRBV7-9 and TRBJ1-6 gives the full variable domain: DTGVSQNPRHKITKRGQNVTFRCDPISEHNRLYWYRQTLGQGPEFLTYFQNEAQLEKSRLLSDRFSAERPKGSFSTLEIQRTEQGDSAMYLCASGRGGSPLHFGNGTRLTVT.

The chain is built from TRBV29-1 and TRBJ2-1, with 10 positions matching TRBD1. The junction had 8 bases not matched to a gene; V was cut back by 7 bases and J by 11 bases. Germline loops: CDR1 SQVTM, CDR2 ANQGSEA. CDR3 length: 12 residues. CDR3 in amino acids: CSAGTGAAKQFF. The CDR3, as DNA: TGCAGCGCCGGGACAGGGGCCGCCAAGCAGTTCTTC.

The table lists this clonotype with many counts. The chain combines TRBV29-1 with TRBJ2-1, with 9 bases matching TRBD2. V gave up 1 base and J gave up 4 bases; unmatched junction bases: 8. Germline assignment: CDR1 SQVTM and CDR2 ANQGSEA. The CDR3 is 16 amino acids. The CDR3 protein is CSVEGIARGGYNEQFF. Here the CDR3 DNA reads TGCAGCGTTGAAGGAATAGCGCGGGGGGGGTACAATGAGCAGTTCTTC.

Ten or more counts support this clonotype. V and J are TRBV12-3 or TRBV12-4 and TRBJ2-2; tentative D call: TRBD2 (7 bases). V shed 2 bases and J shed 1 base, with 11 bases lying between them. The CDR3 totals 16 residues. In DNA form, the CDR3 reads TGTGCCAGCAGTTTACGGGGGGCTCTGAACACCGGGGAGCTGTTTTTT. Protein sequence: CASSLRGALNTGELFF.